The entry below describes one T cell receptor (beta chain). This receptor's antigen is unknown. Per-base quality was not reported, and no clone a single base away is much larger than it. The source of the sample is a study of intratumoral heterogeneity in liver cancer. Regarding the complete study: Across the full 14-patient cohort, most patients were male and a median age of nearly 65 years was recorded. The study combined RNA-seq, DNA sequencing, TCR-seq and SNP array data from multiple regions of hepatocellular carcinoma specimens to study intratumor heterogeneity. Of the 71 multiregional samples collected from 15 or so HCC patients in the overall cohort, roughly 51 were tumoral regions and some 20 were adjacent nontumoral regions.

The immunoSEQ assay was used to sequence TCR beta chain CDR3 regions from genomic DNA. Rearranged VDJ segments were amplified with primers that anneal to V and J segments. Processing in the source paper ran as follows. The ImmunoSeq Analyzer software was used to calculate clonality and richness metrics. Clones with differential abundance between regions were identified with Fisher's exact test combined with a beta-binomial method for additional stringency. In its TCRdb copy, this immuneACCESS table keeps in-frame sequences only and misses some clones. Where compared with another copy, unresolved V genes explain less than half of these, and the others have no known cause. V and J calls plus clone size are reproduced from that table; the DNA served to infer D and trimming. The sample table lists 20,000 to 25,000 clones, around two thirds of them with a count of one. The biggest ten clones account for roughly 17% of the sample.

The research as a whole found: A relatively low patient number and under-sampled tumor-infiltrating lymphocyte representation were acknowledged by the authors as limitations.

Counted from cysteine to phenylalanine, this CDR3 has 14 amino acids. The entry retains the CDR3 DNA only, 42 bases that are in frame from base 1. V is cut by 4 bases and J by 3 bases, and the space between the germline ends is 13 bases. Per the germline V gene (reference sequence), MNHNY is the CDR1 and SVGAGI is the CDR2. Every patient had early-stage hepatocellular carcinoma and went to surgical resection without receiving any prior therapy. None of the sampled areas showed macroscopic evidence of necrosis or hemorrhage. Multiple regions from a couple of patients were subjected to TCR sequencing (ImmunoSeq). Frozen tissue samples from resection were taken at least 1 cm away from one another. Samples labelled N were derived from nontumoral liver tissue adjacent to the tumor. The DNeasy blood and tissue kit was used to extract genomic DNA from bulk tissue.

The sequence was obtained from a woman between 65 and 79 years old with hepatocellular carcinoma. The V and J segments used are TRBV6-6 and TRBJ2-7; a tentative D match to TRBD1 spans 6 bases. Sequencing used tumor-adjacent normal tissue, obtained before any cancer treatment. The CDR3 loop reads CASSSTGTNYEQYF. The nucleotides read TGTGCCAGCAGTTCAACCGGGACAAACTACGAGCAGTACTTC.